The 10 T cell receptor beta chains given below trace back to one sample, sequenced in a study of cytomegalovirus exposure and HLA in healthy donors. Use of 60 Vbeta and 13 Jbeta primers characterized the PCR. The data were produced by immunoSEQ multiplex PCR, yet TCRdb's version contains in-frame clones alone and is incomplete. The sample includes hundreds of thousands of clones, roughly four fifths of them seen just once. Sequencing input: PBMCs. Receptors were obtained from a girl aged 2-10 years in good health and CMV-seronegative.

The rearrangement joins TRBV7-9 to TRBJ1-1; TRBD1 matches at 9 bases. The CDR3 contains 15 residues. CDR1 is SEHNR and CDR2 is FQNEAQ in the germline V gene (reference sequence). V dropped 8 bases and J dropped 4; count of bases not matched to a gene: 11. CDR3 sequence reads: CASRPRTGAFTEAFF. The CDR3 nucleotides are TGTGCCAGCCGACCGAGGACAGGGGCCTTCACTGAAGCTTTCTTT.

The chain is built from TRBV9 and TRBJ2-1, with TRBD2 identical over 11 bases. CDR1 and CDR2 from the germline V gene are SGDLS and YYNGEE. The CDR3 spans 19 residues. The V and J ends lost 4 bases and 6 bases, in that order; junction bases with no gene match: 18. As DNA, the CDR3 is TGTGCCAGCAGCTCCACCGGGGGGGTAGCGGGGGGGAACATCAATGAGCAGTTCTTC. Protein sequence: CASSSTGGVAGGNINEQFF. Combining the CDR3 with reference TRBV9 and TRBJ2-1 gives the whole variable domain DSGVTQTPKHLITATGQRVTLRCSPRSGDLSVYWYQQSLDQGLQFLIQYYNGEERAKGNILERFSAQQFPDLHSELNLSSLELGDSALYFCASSSTGGVAGGNINEQFFGPGTRLTVL.

The J gene is TRBJ1-1, the V gene TRBV7-6, with D unclear. Looked up from germline, CDR1 is SGHVS and CDR2 is FNYEAQ. Trimming removed 1 base from V and 1 base from J, with 4 bases in between. The CDR3 sequence is 13 residues long. CDR3 in amino acids: CASSLGRNTEAFF. The CDR3, as DNA: TGTGCCAGCAGCTTAGGCAGGAACACTGAAGCTTTCTTT.

The DNA of the CDR3 is TGTGCCAGCTCACCGACTCAGGGGGCTGAAAAACTGTTTTTT. Amino acid sequence: CASSPTQGAEKLFF. This sequence joins TRBV18 and TRBJ1-4; 8 nucleotides align to TRBD1. This CDR3 is 14 amino acids long. V shed 3 bases, J shed 7 bases, and the junction held 4 bases outside the gene matches. The germline CDR1 and CDR2 sequences are KGHSH and LQKENI.

The rearrangement links TRBV6-1 to TRBJ2-1; D perhaps matches TRBD1 (5 bases). This CDR3 comprises 16 residues. Trimming cost V 0 bases and J 2 bases, with 11 bases left between them. The germline V gene has CDR1 MNHNS and CDR2 SASEGT. CDR3 sequence: CASSEAVQGPYNEQFF. CDR3 nucleotide sequence: TGTGCCAGCAGTGAAGCAGTCCAGGGTCCCTACAATGAGCAGTTCTTC.

V usage is TRBV19 and J usage is TRBJ1-2; D is undetermined. Germline CDR1 is LNHDA and CDR2 is SQIVND (reference sequence). The CDR3 runs 13 residues. Trimming cost V 5 bases and J 0 bases, with 7 bases left between them. This chain's CDR3 is CASSPVANYGYTF. The CDR3 bases are TGTGCCAGTAGTCCTGTAGCTAACTATGGCTACACCTTC.

The rearrangement uses TRBV27 and TRBJ2-7; 8 bases are a match to TRBD2. Trimming removed 2 bases from V and 2 bases from J; junction bases left unmatched: 14. Germline loops: CDR1 MNHEY, CDR2 SMNVEV (reference sequence). This CDR3 has 18 residues. The CDR3 protein is CASSLLTSGGLTPYEQYF. The CDR3 bases are TGTGCCAGCAGTTTACTAACTAGCGGAGGGTTAACTCCCTACGAGCAGTACTTC.

The chain employs TRBV7-3 and TRBJ2-3; D is undetermined. This CDR3 is built from 14 residues. Germline V gene data show CDR1 as SGHTA and CDR2 as FQGTGA. Trimming left V 4 bases short and J 4 bases short, with 12 bases between. The CDR3 loop reads CASSSTVFSDTQYF. DNA of the CDR3: TGTGCCAGCAGCTCTACAGTGTTCTCAGATACGCAGTATTTT. The full variable domain, its missing parts supplied by reference TRBV7-3 and TRBJ2-3, is GAGVSQTPSNKVTEKGKYVELRCDPISGHTALYWYRQSLGQGPEFLIYFQGTGAADDSGLPNDRFFAVRPEGSVSTLKIQRTERGDSAVYLCASSSTVFSDTQYFGPGTRLTVL.

The chain links TRBV10-3 to TRBJ1-2; the match to TRBD1 covers 7 bases. Germline values: CDR1 ENHRY, CDR2 SYGVKD. The trim removed 6 bases at V and 2 bases at J, leaving 15 bases unmatched. This CDR3 contains 17 residues. The CDR3 reads CAIRADRVEGRNYGYTF. In DNA form, the CDR3 reads TGTGCCATCAGAGCTGACAGGGTAGAAGGCCGGAACTATGGCTACACCTTC.

The chain joins TRBV27 to TRBJ1-6, with TRBD1 matching 10 bases. Germline V lookup: CDR1 MNHEY, CDR2 SMNVEV (reference sequence). The CDR3 has 14 residues. J gave up 10 bases and V 6 bases, and 6 bases lay outside the gene matches. CDR3 protein: CASRPGQGRSPLHF. CDR3 bases: TGTGCCAGCAGGCCGGGACAGGGGAGATCACCCCTCCACTTT.